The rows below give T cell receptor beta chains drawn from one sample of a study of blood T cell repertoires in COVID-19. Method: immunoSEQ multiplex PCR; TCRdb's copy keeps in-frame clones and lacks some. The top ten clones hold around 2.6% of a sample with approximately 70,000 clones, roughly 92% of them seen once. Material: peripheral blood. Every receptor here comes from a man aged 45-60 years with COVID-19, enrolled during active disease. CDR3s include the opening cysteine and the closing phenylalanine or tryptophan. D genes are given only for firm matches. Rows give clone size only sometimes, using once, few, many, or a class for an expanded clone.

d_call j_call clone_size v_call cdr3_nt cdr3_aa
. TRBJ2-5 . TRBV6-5 TGTGCCAGCAGTTACGACCTAGGGGGAGAGACCCAGTACTTC CASSYDLGGETQYF
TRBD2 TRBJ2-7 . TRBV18 TGTGCCAGCTCACCAGTAGCGGGAGACTACGAGCAGTACTTC CASSPVAGDYEQYF
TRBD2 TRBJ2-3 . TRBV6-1 TGTGCCAGCAGTGAAGCAGGACTAGCGGGATTCACAGATACGCAGTATTTT CASSEAGLAGFTDTQYF
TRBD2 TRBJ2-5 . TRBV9 TGTGCCAGCAGTCCTAGCGGCCAAGAGACCCAGTACTTC CASSPSGQETQYF
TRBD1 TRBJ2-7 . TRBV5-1 TGCGCCAGCAGCTGGGGACAGGGGCCCTACGAGCAGTACTTC CASSWGQGPYEQYF
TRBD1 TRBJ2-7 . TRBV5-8 TGTGCCAGCAGCTTCTTTTCCGGGACAGGTGCCTACGAGCAGTACTTC CASSFFSGTGAYEQYF
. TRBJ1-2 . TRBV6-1 TGTGCCAGCAGTGAATTCGGGGCTAACTATGGCTACACCTTC CASSEFGANYGYTF
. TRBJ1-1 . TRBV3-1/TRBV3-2 TGTGCCAGCAGCCAAGCGGGGACTACTGAAGCTTTCTTT CASSQAGTTEAFF
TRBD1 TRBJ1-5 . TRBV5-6 TGTGCCAGCAGCTTGTCAGGGGGTAGCAATCAGCCCCAGCATTTT CASSLSGGSNQPQHF
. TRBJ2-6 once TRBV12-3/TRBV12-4 TGTGCCAACAAGATCTCTGGGGCCAACGTCCTGACTTTC CANKISGANVLTF
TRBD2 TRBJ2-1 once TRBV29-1 TGCAGCGTTGACGGGACTAGCGGGACCAGCTCCTACAATGAGCAGTTCTTC CSVDGTSGTSSYNEQFF
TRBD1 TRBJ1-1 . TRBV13 TGTGCCAGCAGCTTTGGGACAGGGGGTGAAGCTTTCTTT CASSFGTGGEAFF
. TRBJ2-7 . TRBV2 TGTGCCAGCATACGGGACAGGGGACTAGCGGCGCGACCCTCCTACGAGCAGTACTTC CASIRDRGLAARPSYEQYF
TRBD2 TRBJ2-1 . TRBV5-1 TGCGCCAGCAGCTTGGTCCCAGCGGGATTAACCTACAATGAGCAGTTCTTC CASSLVPAGLTYNEQFF
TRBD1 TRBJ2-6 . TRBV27 TGTGCCAGCAGTTTATGGCCGGGACAGACCTCTGGGGCCAACGTCCTGACTTTC CASSLWPGQTSGANVLTF
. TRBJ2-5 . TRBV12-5 TGTGCTAGTGGTTTCGGAGTTGAGGGGACCCAGTACTTC CASGFGVEGTQYF
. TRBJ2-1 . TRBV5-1 TGCGCCAGCAGCTTCGACGGGGGAGCTAGCGTGAATGAGCAGTTCTTC CASSFDGGASVNEQFF
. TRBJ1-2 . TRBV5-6 TGTGCCAGCAGCTCACAGGGAGTTGGCTATGGCTACACCTTC CASSSQGVGYGYTF
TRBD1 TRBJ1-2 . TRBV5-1 TGCGCCAGCAGCTTGGAGGGACAGGGTGATCTCTATGGCTACACCTTC CASSLEGQGDLYGYTF
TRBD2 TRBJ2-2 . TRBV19 TGTGCCAGTAGTACCGCGGGAGACACCGGGGAGCTGTTTTTT CASSTAGDTGELFF
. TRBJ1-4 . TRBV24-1 TGTGCCACCAGTGGGCGGGGAGGTGAAAAACTGTTTTTT CATSGRGGEKLFF
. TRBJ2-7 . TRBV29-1 TGCAGCGTTGAAGTATCTTCCTACGAGCAGTACTTC CSVEVSSYEQYF
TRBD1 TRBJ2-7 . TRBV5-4 TGTGCCAGCAGTACTGACAGGGGGAGGTCCTACGAGCAGTACTTC CASSTDRGRSYEQYF
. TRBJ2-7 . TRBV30 TGTGCCTGGAGTTCAAGACGGCGGAGACACGAGCAGTACTTC CAWSSRRRRHEQYF
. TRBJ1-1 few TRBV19 TGTGCCAGTAGTATAGGAGGAGGGTACACTGAAGCTTTCTTT CASSIGGGYTEAFF
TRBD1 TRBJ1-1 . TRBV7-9 TGTGCCAGCAGTTCAAAGGACAGGTTCGCTGAAGCTTTCTTT CASSSKDRFAEAFF
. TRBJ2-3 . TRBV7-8 TGTGCCAGCAGCCCAGTTGCGGGACCAAACACAGATACGCAGTATTTT CASSPVAGPNTDTQYF
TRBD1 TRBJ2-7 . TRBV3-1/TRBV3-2 TGTGCCAGCAGGGACAGGGGAAAAGGTTACGAGCAGTACTTC CASRDRGKGYEQYF
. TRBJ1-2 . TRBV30 TGTGCCTGGGCCATTCAGGGCCACTATGGCTACACCTTC CAWAIQGHYGYTF
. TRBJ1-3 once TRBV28 TGTGCCAGCAGTTTACCGGGCTCTGGAAACACCATATATTTT CASSLPGSGNTIYF
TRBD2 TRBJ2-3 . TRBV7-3 TGTGCCAGCAGCTTAGGGACTATAAGCACAGATACGCAGTATTTT CASSLGTISTDTQYF
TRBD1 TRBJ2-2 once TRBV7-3 TGTGCCAGCAGCAAGACAGGGAGCGGAACCGGGGAGCTGTTTTTT CASSKTGSGTGELFF
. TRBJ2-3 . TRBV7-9 TGTGCCAGCAGCCCAACCGGGAAACTCACAGATACGCAGTATTTT CASSPTGKLTDTQYF
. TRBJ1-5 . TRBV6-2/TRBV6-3 TGTGCCAGCAGTTACTCTGTAGAAACAGGCAATCAGCCCCAGCATTTT CASSYSVETGNQPQHF